One and the same sample provided the 5 T cell receptor beta chains below, sequenced in a study of beta chain features in type 1 diabetes. Expressed TCRB transcripts were sequenced because the isolated RNA had all been reverse transcribed beforehand. Sequenced by immunoSEQ multiplex PCR; TCRdb stores in-frame clones only, minus some. There are over 700,000 clones in the sample; roughly a sixth occur only once, and 0.023% lies in the top ten. The sequenced sample consisted of naive CD4+ T cells from blood. The source of these receptors is a woman younger than 35 in good health.

This chain links TRBV28 with TRBJ2-1; D may be TRBD1 (5 bases). V shed 7 bases and J shed 9 bases, with 22 bases lying between them. The CDR3 runs to 15 residues. CDR1 and CDR2 (germline): MDHEN, SYDVKM. The CDR3 spells CASTFAGQGYGEQFF. The CDR3 DNA is TGTGCCAGCACCTTCGCCGGCCAGGGTTACGGTGAGCAGTTCTTC.

The V gene is TRBV7-9, the J gene TRBJ2-3, with D possibly called TRBD1 or TRBD2 (5 bases each). The ends were cut back, 2 bases at V and 4 bases at J, with 16 bases in the middle. The CDR3 is 16 residues long. Looked up from germline, CDR1 is SEHNR and CDR2 is FQNEAQ (reference sequence). The CDR3 bases are TGTGCCAGCAGCTTATTGCTCGGGGCCCGGCCAGATACGCAGTATTTT. Amino acids: CASSLLLGARPDTQYF. The full variable domain, its missing parts supplied by reference TRBV7-9 and TRBJ2-3, is DTGVSQNPRHKITKRGQNVTFRCDPISEHNRLYWYRQTLGQGPEFLTYFQNEAQLEKSRLLSDRFSAERPKGSFSTLEIQRTEQGDSAMYLCASSLLLGARPDTQYFGPGTRLTVL.

This clone occurred a few times. CDR3 sequence: CASSPGQISNEQFF. For the CDR3, the DNA is TGTGCCAGCAGCCCTGGACAGATTAGCAATGAGCAGTTCTTC. The chain combines TRBV11-2 with TRBJ2-1, with a possible D match to TRBD1 (6 bases). Deletions cut 5 bases from V and 6 bases from J, with 14 bases between. Germline CDR1 SGHAT, CDR2 FQNNGV. The CDR3 is 14 amino acids.

The chain couples TRBV7-2 to TRBJ2-3; perhaps TRBD1 as D (5 bases). The V end was cut by 3 bases, the J end by 9 bases, with 16 bases between. In germline, CDR1 is SGHTA, CDR2 FQGNSA. The CDR3 contains 14 residues. CDR3 nucleotide sequence: TGTGCCAGCAGCTTGAGGCAGGGCATAGGGACGCAGTATTTT. Translating it yields CASSLRQGIGTQYF.

This rearrangement joins TRBV10-3 to TRBJ2-3, with 8 bases identical to TRBD2. This CDR3 is built from 14 residues. The trim removed 6 bases at V and 3 bases at J, leaving 5 bases unmatched. CDR1 is ENHRY, CDR2 SYGVKD, per germline. CDR3 in amino acids: CAISQRETTDTQYF. CDR3 nucleotide sequence: TGTGCCATCAGCCAGCGGGAGACGACAGATACGCAGTATTTT.